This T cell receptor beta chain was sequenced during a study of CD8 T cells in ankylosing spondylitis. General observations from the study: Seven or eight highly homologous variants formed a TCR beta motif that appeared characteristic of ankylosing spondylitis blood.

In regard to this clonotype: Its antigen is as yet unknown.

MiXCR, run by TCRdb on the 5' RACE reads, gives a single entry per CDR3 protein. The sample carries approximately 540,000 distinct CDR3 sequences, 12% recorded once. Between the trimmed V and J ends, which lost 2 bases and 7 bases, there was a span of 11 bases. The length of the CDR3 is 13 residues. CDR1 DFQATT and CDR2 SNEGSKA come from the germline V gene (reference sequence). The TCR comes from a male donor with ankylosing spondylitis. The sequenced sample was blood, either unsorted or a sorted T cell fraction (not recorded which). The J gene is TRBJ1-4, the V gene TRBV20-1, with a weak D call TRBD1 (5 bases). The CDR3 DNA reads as TGCAGTGCTAGAATTCAGGGTGGTGAAAAACTGTTTTTT. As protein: CSARIQGGEKLFF.